This passage covers 2 T cell receptor beta chains from one sample sequenced in a study of long-term antiretroviral therapy in people with HIV. Runs used v3.0 of the immunoSEQ assay and were done at survey level. The table came from immunoSEQ multiplex PCR; TCRdb's copy has only in-frame clones and leaves some out. The profile shows approximately 35,000 clones, 80% to 90% of them singletons. The starting material was unsorted PBMCs, obtained 2.2 years after starting antiretroviral therapy. The receptors originated from a man between 18 and 29 years old with HIV.

The V gene is TRBV20-1, the J gene TRBJ2-1; D is uncertain. The CDR3 extends over 11 amino acids. Germline CDR1 reads DFQATT; CDR2 reads SNEGSKA (reference sequence). V dropped 6 bases and J dropped 2 bases, with 5 bases sitting between them. CDR3 nucleotide sequence: TGCAGTGCGGACGCCTACAATGAGCAGTTCTTC. The encoded protein is CSADAYNEQFF.

The V call is TRBV6-6, the J call TRBJ1-2, with D tentatively TRBD1 (5 bases). Trimming shortened V by 2 bases and J by 2 bases, and 6 bases separated the two germline ends. This CDR3 comprises 13 residues. Germline lookup yields CDR1 MNHNY and CDR2 SVGAGI (reference sequence). The CDR3 region is CASSYRDNYGYTF. The DNA of the CDR3 is TGTGCCAGCAGTTACCGGGACAACTATGGCTACACCTTC.